This record looks at one TCR beta chain sequence and its context. Its target antigen remains unknown. No much larger clonotype is one base removed from it; base qualities were not supplied. Peripheral blood CD8+ and CD4+ T cells from healthy donors, Susac syndrome patients and multiple sclerosis patients were profiled using high-throughput TCR beta sequencing. Treatment-naive patients with stable or active relapsing-remitting disease fulfilling revised McDonald criteria were used as multiple sclerosis controls. Bulk CD8+ and CD4+ T cells were purified by magnetic negative isolation, while CD8+ TEMRA cells were enriched using FACS. Blood was drawn into EDTA tubes, processed within 24 hours, and PBMCs were isolated by density gradient centrifugation. PBMCs destined for TCR sequencing were cryopreserved in liquid nitrogen and later thawed in a 37 °C water bath. Purity of sorted or isolated CD4+, CD8+ and CD8+ TEMRA cells was at least 90%.

The record originates from a study of CD8 T cells in Susac syndrome (dated by TCRdb to the late 2010s). Regarding the research as a whole: Repertoire sequencing was used to test whether CD8+ T cell activation and differentiation in Susac syndrome was antigen driven.

The CDR3 goes from the cysteine to the phenylalanine over 13 residues. Just the 39-base CDR3 DNA is kept, in frame starting at base 1. At the junction V is shortened by 3 bases and J by 7 bases, with 11 bases in between. CDR1 and CDR2 (SGDLS, YYNGEE) derive from the germline V gene. RNA was extracted using the RNeasy kit, and roughly 0.5 to 1 microgram was reverse transcribed with random hexamers. TCR beta CDR3 regions were amplified with the immunoSEQ multiplex PCR assay covering 54 Vbeta and 13 Jbeta segments. PCR amplification bias was corrected by using a synthetic template baseline for primer optimization and computational correction. Regarding the original processing steps: Only productive sequences were kept, with reads annotated to V, D and J genes according to IMGT and analyzed in immunoSEQ Analyzer. To calculate clonality, Shannon entropy was normalized by log2 of the number of productive unique sequences and then subtracted from one. For each patient and control, public and private clones were evaluated within the 100 most prevalent clones. Clones were defined as Susac-specific when absent from the healthy and MS cohorts, from approximately 1,100 published viral clones and from other ImmuneACCESS disease sequences. In-frame beta chains were kept once TCRdb had trimmed the public reads at Q25 with fastp and called clones with MiXCR. Every distinct CDR3 protein forms one entry, paired with its most common genes and DNA. The V and J calls follow TCRdb's processing rather than the paper's. The sample table shows about 140,000 distinct CDR3 sequences, and approximately 95% are seen once. The ten biggest clones cover about 0.11% of the sample.

Study-level results and caveats: The TCR sequencing and HLA analysis was acknowledged to have included a relatively small number of individuals.

The sequence links TRBV9 to TRBJ2-1; the D segment may tentatively be TRBD1 or TRBD2, each giving 6 matched bases. The clonotype comes from a human donor with multiple sclerosis. The sequencing input was CD4+ T cells from PBMCs. The CDR3 protein: CASSEGGKNEQFF. In nucleotides, the sequence is TGTGCCAGCAGCGAAGGGGGGAAAAATGAGCAGTTCTTC.